Listed below are T cell receptor beta chains from one sample, sequenced in a study of patients and donors after allogeneic stem cell transplantation. TCRdb re-called the RT-PCR reads with MiXCR, one entry per CDR3 protein. The sample holds roughly 940,000 distinct CDR3 sequences; about a sixth are singletons and the top ten take 6%. The sample taken for sequencing was blood, either unsorted or a sorted T cell fraction (not recorded which). Receptors were obtained from a human donor who was either an allogeneic HSCT recipient or a stem cell or donor lymphocyte infusion donor (not recorded which). It is not recorded whose cells these are; they may come from a transplant donor. Each CDR3 is given with its conserved first and last residue. Fields, in order: V gene, D gene, J gene, CDR3 protein. D genes are given only for firm matches.

v_gene: TRBV20-1; d_gene: NA; j_gene: TRBJ1-4; CDR3aa: CSASMVNEKLFF
v_gene: TRBV7-2; d_gene: NA; j_gene: TRBJ1-2; CDR3aa: CASSPRQNYGYTF
v_gene: TRBV12-3/TRBV12-4; d_gene: NA; j_gene: TRBJ1-2; CDR3aa: CASSYRRIGSEWGYTF
v_gene: TRBV29-1; d_gene: TRBD1; j_gene: TRBJ1-2; CDR3aa: CSVEEQGAWYGYTF
v_gene: TRBV24-1; d_gene: TRBD1; j_gene: TRBJ2-2; CDR3aa: CATSDFPGQGHTGELFF
v_gene: TRBV11-2; d_gene: NA; j_gene: TRBJ2-5; CDR3aa: CASSLVGPMKQETQYF
v_gene: TRBV25-1; d_gene: TRBD2; j_gene: TRBJ2-5; CDR3aa: CASAEALAGKETQYF
v_gene: TRBV12-3/TRBV12-4; d_gene: NA; j_gene: TRBJ1-3; CDR3aa: CASSLGQENPGNTIYF
v_gene: TRBV2; d_gene: NA; j_gene: TRBJ1-6; CDR3aa: CASSDRGYPLPKNSPLHF
v_gene: TRBV7-2; d_gene: TRBD1; j_gene: TRBJ2-4; CDR3aa: CASSLTSGQGTKNIQYF
v_gene: TRBV2; d_gene: NA; j_gene: TRBJ2-1; CDR3aa: CASKPVRSNYNEQFF
v_gene: TRBV12-3/TRBV12-4; d_gene: NA; j_gene: TRBJ1-2; CDR3aa: CASTDALGYTF
v_gene: TRBV24-1; d_gene: TRBD2; j_gene: TRBJ2-1; CDR3aa: CATSELAGGQGNEQFF
v_gene: TRBV20-1; d_gene: NA; j_gene: TRBJ1-2; CDR3aa: CSPRTAENYGYTF
v_gene: TRBV15; d_gene: NA; j_gene: TRBJ2-3; CDR3aa: CATSTWGGLGPDTQYF
v_gene: TRBV6-6; d_gene: NA; j_gene: TRBJ2-7; CDR3aa: CASSYIQGPEQYF
v_gene: TRBV29-1; d_gene: NA; j_gene: TRBJ1-2; CDR3aa: CSARGTIGYTF
v_gene: TRBV24-1; d_gene: NA; j_gene: TRBJ2-3; CDR3aa: CATSELGQPDTQYF
v_gene: TRBV4-1; d_gene: TRBD2; j_gene: TRBJ2-4; CDR3aa: CASSQYSGAGTKNIQYF
v_gene: TRBV5-1; d_gene: NA; j_gene: TRBJ2-4; CDR3aa: CASSGGLLLAKNIQYF
v_gene: TRBV5-1; d_gene: NA; j_gene: TRBJ1-5; CDR3aa: CASSLGLGNQPQHF
v_gene: TRBV7-3; d_gene: NA; j_gene: TRBJ1-2; CDR3aa: CASSLIPRPSRDGYTF
v_gene: TRBV6-1; d_gene: TRBD1; j_gene: TRBJ2-2; CDR3aa: CASSEGTGTGELFF
v_gene: TRBV5-1; d_gene: TRBD2; j_gene: TRBJ2-3; CDR3aa: CASSLVLAGITDTQYF
v_gene: TRBV3-1; d_gene: NA; j_gene: TRBJ2-2; CDR3aa: CASSQDWRIGTGELFF
v_gene: TRBV29-1; d_gene: NA; j_gene: TRBJ1-1; CDR3aa: CSVRVNTEAFF
v_gene: TRBV29-1; d_gene: NA; j_gene: TRBJ2-5; CDR3aa: CSVRVIETQYF
v_gene: TRBV10-2; d_gene: NA; j_gene: TRBJ2-1; CDR3aa: CASAPTATYNEQFF
v_gene: TRBV4-1; d_gene: TRBD1; j_gene: TRBJ2-3; CDR3aa: CASSQTHSGQGQYF
v_gene: TRBV20-1; d_gene: NA; j_gene: TRBJ2-1; CDR3aa: CSATGPRAYNEQFF
v_gene: TRBV18; d_gene: NA; j_gene: TRBJ2-7; CDR3aa: CASSPGPREQYF
v_gene: TRBV12-3/TRBV12-4; d_gene: TRBD1; j_gene: TRBJ1-2; CDR3aa: CASSLARARGGYGYTF
v_gene: TRBV5-1; d_gene: NA; j_gene: TRBJ1-5; CDR3aa: CASSLQGNPNQPQHF
v_gene: TRBV4-1; d_gene: NA; j_gene: TRBJ1-1; CDR3aa: CASSQPQGRVTEAFF
v_gene: TRBV9; d_gene: NA; j_gene: TRBJ1-4; CDR3aa: CASSVATKINEKLFF
v_gene: TRBV9; d_gene: NA; j_gene: TRBJ1-6; CDR3aa: CASSVDGGYGSPLHF
v_gene: TRBV5-1; d_gene: TRBD1; j_gene: TRBJ2-1; CDR3aa: CASKGQGYNEQFF
v_gene: TRBV20-1; d_gene: TRBD1; j_gene: TRBJ2-1; CDR3aa: CSARGLTDRALNNEQFF
v_gene: TRBV20-1; d_gene: NA; j_gene: TRBJ2-7; CDR3aa: CSALEHSYEQYF
v_gene: TRBV20-1; d_gene: NA; j_gene: TRBJ2-5; CDR3aa: CSAPIPGYQETQYF
v_gene: TRBV6-1; d_gene: NA; j_gene: TRBJ2-1; CDR3aa: CASIPRARTSSYNEQFF
v_gene: TRBV12-3/TRBV12-4; d_gene: NA; j_gene: TRBJ2-7; CDR3aa: CASRSGGRLYEQYF
v_gene: TRBV12-3/TRBV12-4; d_gene: NA; j_gene: TRBJ1-4; CDR3aa: CASNLQGRNEKLFF
v_gene: TRBV6-5; d_gene: NA; j_gene: TRBJ1-2; CDR3aa: CASTRDGRLETF
v_gene: TRBV12-3/TRBV12-4; d_gene: NA; j_gene: TRBJ2-4; CDR3aa: CASSLGGGAKNIQYF
v_gene: TRBV9; d_gene: NA; j_gene: TRBJ2-6; CDR3aa: CASKGGSHSGANVLTF
v_gene: TRBV4-2; d_gene: TRBD1; j_gene: TRBJ2-7; CDR3aa: CASSQDKNGDRRTYEQYF
v_gene: TRBV4-3; d_gene: TRBD2; j_gene: TRBJ2-3; CDR3aa: CASSQASGGAGTDTQYF
v_gene: TRBV7-6; d_gene: NA; j_gene: TRBJ2-7; CDR3aa: CASSLGSDVYEQYF
v_gene: TRBV7-9; d_gene: NA; j_gene: TRBJ2-5; CDR3aa: CASSLEHSQETQYF
v_gene: TRBV2; d_gene: NA; j_gene: TRBJ1-5; CDR3aa: CASSEERSSNQPQHF
v_gene: TRBV2; d_gene: NA; j_gene: TRBJ1-2; CDR3aa: CASSAMGSSYGYTF
v_gene: TRBV11-2; d_gene: TRBD2; j_gene: TRBJ2-1; CDR3aa: CASSPDVTTGLAGYNEQFF
v_gene: TRBV25-1; d_gene: NA; j_gene: TRBJ1-1; CDR3aa: CASKIASGVRAFF
v_gene: TRBV19; d_gene: TRBD1; j_gene: TRBJ1-2; CDR3aa: CASSVLGGQINGYTF
v_gene: TRBV7-9; d_gene: NA; j_gene: TRBJ2-5; CDR3aa: CASSRGTGDQETQYF
v_gene: TRBV12-3/TRBV12-4; d_gene: NA; j_gene: TRBJ2-5; CDR3aa: CASSPYGGETQYF
v_gene: TRBV5-1; d_gene: NA; j_gene: TRBJ1-1; CDR3aa: CASSLEGRVEAFF
v_gene: TRBV5-1; d_gene: NA; j_gene: TRBJ1-2; CDR3aa: CASSFYREHGYTF